This T cell receptor (beta chain) was identified in a study of cytomegalovirus exposure and HLA in healthy donors. Broader study findings: In a later analysis, HLA-C alleles had the fewest associated TCRs, DRB1 alleles the most. TRBV6-2, TRBV6-3 and some other V segments were excluded as indistinguishable.

The primer mix had 60 Vbeta and 13 Jbeta primers. Produced via immunoSEQ multiplex PCR; TCRdb's table is partial and in-frame only. This table has about 120,000 clones, 80% appearing once. To note about this clone: The antigen is not known.

Germline V lookup: CDR1 MNHEY, CDR2 SVGAGI. This CDR3 contains 14 residues. With 5 bases removed from V and 9 bases from J, the gap between germline ends came to 17 bases. This TCR was recovered from a female donor in good health and CMV-seropositive. The chain employs TRBV6-5 and TRBJ2-1; D may be TRBD2 (6 bases). Material for sequencing was PBMCs. CDR3 DNA sequence: TGTGCCAGCAGTCGCGGCGGGGACCCGCCTGAGCAGTTCTTC. It codes for CASSRGGDPPEQFF.